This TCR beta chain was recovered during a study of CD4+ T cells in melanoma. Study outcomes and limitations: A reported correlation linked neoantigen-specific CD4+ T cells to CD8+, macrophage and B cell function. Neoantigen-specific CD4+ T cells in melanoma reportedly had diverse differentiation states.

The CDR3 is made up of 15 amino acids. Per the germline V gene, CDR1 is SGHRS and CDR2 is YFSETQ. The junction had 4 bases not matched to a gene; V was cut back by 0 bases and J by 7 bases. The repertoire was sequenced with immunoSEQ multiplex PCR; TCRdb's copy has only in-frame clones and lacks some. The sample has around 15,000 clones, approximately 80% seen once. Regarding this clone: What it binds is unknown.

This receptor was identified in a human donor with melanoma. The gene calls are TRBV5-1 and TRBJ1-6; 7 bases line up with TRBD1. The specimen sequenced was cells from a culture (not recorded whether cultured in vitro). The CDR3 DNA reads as TGCGCCAGCAGCTTGGTTGACAGGGCCAATTCACCCCTCCACTTT. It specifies CASSLVDRANSPLHF. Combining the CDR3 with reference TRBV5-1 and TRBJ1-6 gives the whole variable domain KAGVTQTPRYLIKTRGQQVTLSCSPISGHRSVSWYQQTPGQGLQFLFEYFSETQRNKGNFPGRFSGRQFSNSRSEMNVSTLELGDSALYLCASSLVDRANSPLHFGNGTRLTVT.